This T cell receptor beta chain is drawn from a study of early T cells in non-severe SARS-CoV-2 infection. Turning to the study itself: Chains from this unsorted whole-blood bulk RNA could not be paired. General observations from the study: Matching against VDJdb likely underestimated virus-specific expansions, favoring anti-spike CD8.

Individually, cDNA molecules had unique molecular identifiers attached to them. MiXCR, applied by TCRdb to the 5' RACE reads, yields one record per CDR3 protein. In the table there are 97,000 or so distinct CDR3 sequences, less than 15% of which are singletons. The table lists this clonotype with many counts. Its antigen remains unidentified. The V and J ends lost 0 bases and 4 bases respectively, with 8 bases between them. CDR3 size: 14 residues. CDR1 and CDR2 (germline): SGHKS, YYEKEE (reference sequence). The receptor was isolated from an adult who was a healthcare worker with PCR-confirmed SARS-CoV-2 infection or an uninfected control (not recorded which). Sequencing was performed on whole blood. The chain employs TRBV5-5 and TRBJ1-5; D unresolved. The CDR3 DNA sequence: TGTGCCAGCAGCTTGGCACAACGAAATCAGCCCCAGCATTTT. It codes for CASSLAQRNQPQHF.